One and the same sample provided the 26 T cell receptor beta chains below, sequenced in a study of blood T cell repertoires in COVID-19. Repertoires were generated with immunoSEQ multiplex PCR, while TCRdb's copy carries only in-frame clones and drops some. Among 120,000 or so clones listed, 82% were seen once. The sample consisted of peripheral blood. The origin of the receptors is a woman in her 70s with acute or convalescent COVID-19.

The rearrangement uses TRBV10-3 and TRBJ2-1, with unresolved D. The CDR3 is made up of 12 amino acids. CDR1 and CDR2 from the germline V gene are ENHRY and SYGVKD. Trimming removed 3 bases at V and 3 bases at J, with 3 bases between. CDR3 sequence (DNA): TGTGCCATCAGTGATAGCTACAATGAGCAGTTCTTC. Amino acid sequence: CAISDSYNEQFF.

This clone has more than one count but fewer than ten. The gene calls are TRBV4-1 and TRBJ1-6; D is possibly TRBD1 (6 bases). The CDR3 has 17 residues. Germline loops: CDR1 MGHRA, CDR2 YSYEKL. The V end was cut by 1 base, the J end by 7 bases, with 17 bases between. The CDR3 coding sequence is TGCGCCAGCAGCCAAGTTTTTAAGGGACAAAGAAATTCACCCCTCCACTTT. The encoded protein is CASSQVFKGQRNSPLHF.

The chain couples TRBV10-3 to TRBJ2-3, with D perhaps TRBD2 (5 bases). CDR3 size: 13 residues. Germline V gene lookup returns CDR1 ENHRY and CDR2 SYGVKD. V was trimmed by 3 bases and J by 4 bases, leaving 8 bases between them. In DNA, the CDR3 is TGTGCCATCAGTGAATCGGGGTCAGATACGCAGTATTTT. It encodes CAISESGSDTQYF.

A note on this clone: The sample has other DNA sequences that encode this CDR3 too. The chain links TRBV19 to TRBJ1-5, with 8 bases lining up with TRBD1. V was pared by 4 bases and J by 4 bases, with 9 bases of the junction left unmatched. Per the germline V gene, CDR1 is LNHDA and CDR2 is SQIVND (reference sequence). The CDR3 totals 16 residues. Written as DNA, the CDR3 is TGTGCCAGTAGTACTGGACAGGGTGGCCTTAATCAGCCCCAGCATTTT. It yields the protein CASSTGQGGLNQPQHF.

CDR3 region: CASSQDASGGQRTEQFF. CDR3 in DNA: TGTGCCAGCAGCCAAGATGCTAGCGGGGGGCAGCGGACTGAGCAGTTCTTC. V is TRBV4-2 and J is TRBJ2-1; 11 nucleotides line up with TRBD2. Germline V gene data show CDR1 as LGHNA and CDR2 as YNFKEQ. V shed 0 bases, J shed 9 bases, and the junction held 10 bases outside the gene matches. This CDR3 is 17 amino acids long.

This chain joins TRBV7-6 and TRBJ1-2; 10 bases align to TRBD1. Per germline, CDR1 SGHVS and CDR2 FNYEAQ. The V gene end was trimmed by 4 bases and the J gene end by 3 bases; junction bases not matched to a gene: 5. CDR3 length: 15 amino acids. The CDR3 region has the DNA TGTGCCAGCAGCTCCTCCGGGACAGGGGACTATGGCTACACCTTC. Translating gives CASSSSGTGDYGYTF. The whole variable domain, filled in from reference TRBV7-6 and TRBJ1-2, reads GAGVSQSPRYKVTKRGQDVALRCDPISGHVSLYWYRQALGQGPEFLTYFNYEAQQDKSGLPNDRFSAERPEGSISTLTIQRTEQRDSAMYRCASSSSGTGDYGYTFGSGTRLTVV.

The chain recombines TRBV30 with TRBJ1-3; D is perhaps TRBD1 (5 bases). Germline assignment: CDR1 GTSNPN and CDR2 SVGIG (reference sequence). The CDR3 extends over 15 amino acids. V was pared by 3 bases and J by 0 bases, with 12 bases between. CDR3 sequence (DNA): TGTGCCTGGAGGGGGGGACTTAACTCTGGAAACACCATATATTTT. This translates into CAWRGGLNSGNTIYF.

The V and J genes are TRBV15 and TRBJ1-3, with 9 bases fitting TRBD1. Germline loops: CDR1 LNHNV, CDR2 YYDKDF (reference sequence). The CDR3 contains 15 residues. The V gene end was trimmed by 0 bases and the J gene end by 9 bases; junction bases not matched to a gene: 6. The CDR3 bases are TGTGCCACCAGCAGAGAATGGGGACAGGGATCCACCATATATTTT. Translated: CATSREWGQGSTIYF. Drawing the rest from reference TRBV15 and TRBJ1-3, the complete variable domain is DAMVIQNPRYQVTQFGKPVTLSCSQTLNHNVMYWYQQKSSQAPKLLFHYYDKDFNNEADTPDNFQSRRPNTSFCFLDIRSPGLGDTAMYLCATSREWGQGSTIYFGEGSWLTVV.

The gene calls are TRBV4-1 and TRBJ2-1; a weak D match, TRBD1 (5 bases). The V and J ends lost 0 bases and 4 bases respectively, with 16 bases between them. The CDR3 length is 17 residues. Germline-derived CDR1 and CDR2 are MGHRA and YSYEKL. The CDR3 loop is CASSQENRYSVYNEQFF. The CDR3 DNA follows: TGCGCCAGCAGCCAAGAAAACAGGTATTCGGTGTACAATGAGCAGTTCTTC.

The J gene is TRBJ1-1, the V gene TRBV11-1; no firm D call. The ends were cut back, 5 bases at V and 1 base at J, with 11 bases in the middle. CDR1 is SGHAT and CDR2 is FQDESV in the germline V gene (reference sequence). The length of the CDR3 is 14 residues. The CDR3 region is CASSTRARNTEAFF. CDR3 DNA sequence: TGTGCCAGCAGCACTCGAGCAAGGAACACTGAAGCTTTCTTT.

This clone was detected once. The chain joins TRBV5-8 to TRBJ2-1; maybe TRBD2 (5 bases). CDR3 length: 13 residues. The V gene's germline CDR1 is SGHTS and CDR2 YDEGEE. Trimming pared 5 bases from V and 10 bases from J, leaving 16 bases between. The CDR3, as DNA: TGTGCCAGCAGTCCCTACGCGGGTGTAGAGCAGTTCTTC. This sequence encodes CASSPYAGVEQFF.

The chain couples TRBV11-3 to TRBJ2-5; D is perhaps TRBD2 (7 bases). In germline, CDR1 is SGHNT, CDR2 YENEEA. This CDR3 spans 14 amino acids. Between the trimmed V and J ends, which lost 5 bases and 5 bases, there was a span of 15 bases. CDR3 residues: CASSPARGGETQYF. DNA for the CDR3: TGTGCCAGCAGCCCTGCCAGGGGAGGGGAGACCCAGTACTTC.

The chain has TRBV7-2 and TRBJ1-4; no reliable D call. The CDR3 runs 13 residues. Looked up from germline, CDR1 is SGHTA and CDR2 is FQGNSA. Deletions cut 2 bases from V and 4 bases from J, with 5 bases between. In nucleotides, the CDR3 is TGTGCCAGCAGCTTAATCGGTAATGAAAAACTGTTTTTT. Amino acid sequence: CASSLIGNEKLFF.

This clone was recorded once. The chain is built from TRBV18 and TRBJ2-1, with D possibly being TRBD2 (5 bases). Germline CDR1 reads KGHSH; CDR2 reads LQKENI. V was clipped by 2 bases and J by 13 bases, with 18 bases between them. CDR3 length: 14 amino acids. The CDR3 sequence: CASSPDVEGQIQFF. The CDR3 DNA reads as TGTGCCAGCTCACCAGACGTCGAGGGCCAGATACAGTTCTTC. The full variable domain, with the rest looked up from reference TRBV18 and TRBJ2-1, is NAGVMQNPRHLVRRRGQEARLRCSPMKGHSHVYWYRQLPEEGLKFMVYLQKENIIDESGMPKERFSAEFPKEGPSILRIQQVVRGDSAAYFCASSPDVEGQIQFFGPGTRLTVL.

The rearrangement links TRBV7-2 to TRBJ2-2; D not certain. The CDR3 sequence is 13 residues long. V lost 5 bases, J lost 6 bases, and 10 bases lay in between. CDR1 and CDR2 from the germline V gene are SGHTA and FQGNSA. The CDR3 DNA reads TGTGCCAGCAGCAAGTACGGGTCCGGGGAGCTGTTTTTT. As protein: CASSKYGSGELFF.

In nucleotides, the CDR3 is TGTGCCACCAGCAGAGCCCCCTCAGGACATTCAGGACGCAATCAGCCCCAGCATTTT. The encoded protein is CATSRAPSGHSGRNQPQHF. This chain joins TRBV15 and TRBJ1-5; D is possibly TRBD1 (5 bases). The CDR3 consists of 19 residues. In germline, CDR1 is LNHNV, CDR2 YYDKDF (reference sequence). V lost 1 base, J lost 2 bases, and 21 bases lay in between.

The genes are TRBV2 and TRBJ2-7, with TRBD1 identical over 7 bases. Germline V gene data show CDR1 as SNHLY and CDR2 as FYNNEI. V shed 4 bases, J shed 5 bases, and the junction held 17 bases outside the gene matches. The CDR3 extends over 17 amino acids. DNA of the CDR3: TGTGCCAGCAGTGCAGGGACAGCGTGGGGCTTTGGGAACGAGCAGTACTTC. It codes for CASSAGTAWGFGNEQYF.

This sequence joins TRBV5-6 and TRBJ1-2; 7 nucleotides match TRBD1. After removal of 2 bases from V and 6 bases from J, the junction contained 4 bases not matched to a gene. Per the germline V gene, CDR1 is SGHDT and CDR2 is YYEEEE. The length of the CDR3 is 13 residues. This CDR3 reads CASSFGTEHGYTF. The CDR3 region has the DNA TGTGCCAGCAGCTTCGGGACAGAGCATGGCTACACCTTC.

The chain joins TRBV30 to TRBJ1-3; D is perhaps TRBD1 (5 bases). In germline, CDR1 is GTSNPN, CDR2 SVGIG (reference sequence). V was shortened by 4 bases and J by 6 bases, with 13 bases between the two germline ends. This CDR3 region has 13 residues. CDR3 nucleotides: TGTGCCTGGACGGCAGGGATCGCAAACACCATATATTTT. Residues: CAWTAGIANTIYF. Drawing the rest from reference TRBV30 and TRBJ1-3, the complete variable domain is SQTIHQWPATLVQPVGSPLSLECTVEGTSNPNLYWYRQAAGRGLQLLFYSVGIGQISSEVPQNLSASRPQDRQFILSSKKLLLSDSGFYLCAWTAGIANTIYFGEGSWLTVV.

This clone was counted a few times. The rearrangement uses TRBV11-3 and TRBJ1-1, with D perhaps matching TRBD1 (6 bases). This CDR3 is built from 16 residues. Germline V gene data show CDR1 as SGHNT and CDR2 as YENEEA. Trimming removed 7 bases from V and 1 base from J, with 19 bases in between. The CDR3 bases are TGTGCCAGCACCCTAGGATGGGGGCCGACGAACACTGAAGCTTTCTTT. Its translation is CASTLGWGPTNTEAFF.

V and J are TRBV7-2 and TRBJ2-3; D is uncertain. The CDR3 is 15 amino acids. The ends were cut back, 3 bases at V and 1 base at J, with 11 bases in the middle. Germline V lookup: CDR1 SGHTA, CDR2 FQGNSA. In DNA, the CDR3 is TGTGCCAGCAGCTTGGGCTTTCCTGGCACAGATACGCAGTATTTT. It specifies CASSLGFPGTDTQYF.

The rearrangement joins TRBV6-5 to TRBJ1-2; 9 bases match TRBD1. This CDR3 has 14 amino acids. Germline V gives CDR1 MNHEY, CDR2 SVGAGI. J was trimmed by 8 bases and V by 2 bases; bases with no gene match: 6. The CDR3 protein is CASSYRTGEDGYTF. Written as DNA, the CDR3 is TGTGCCAGCAGTTACCGGACAGGGGAAGACGGCTACACCTTC.

The rearrangement joins TRBV5-1 to TRBJ2-5, with 12 positions matching TRBD2. V trimming: 5 bases; J trimming: 3 bases; junction bases outside the gene matches: 8. This CDR3 has 16 residues. CDR1 is SGHRS, CDR2 YFSETQ, per germline. CDR3 nucleotides: TGCGCCAGCAGGACTAGCGGGGGCCCGGTAGAAGAGACCCAGTACTTC. This sequence encodes CASRTSGGPVEETQYF.

This chain connects TRBV27 to TRBJ2-7, with a possible D match to TRBD1 (6 bases). Trimming removed 6 bases at V and 0 bases at J, with 15 bases between. There are 15 residues in the CDR3. Germline V gene data show CDR1 as MNHEY and CDR2 as SMNVEV (reference sequence). The DNA of the CDR3 is TGTGCCAGCAGCCGGGACAAGGGAGTCTCCTACGAGCAGTACTTC. Translated: CASSRDKGVSYEQYF.

V is TRBV7-2 and J is TRBJ1-5; the match to TRBD1 covers 8 bases. The germline gives CDR1 SGHTA, CDR2 FQGNSA. The CDR3 loop spans 16 amino acids. The V segment lost 0 bases and the J segment 6 bases; nucleotides outside the gene matches: 7. The CDR3 nucleotides are TGTGCCAGCAGCTTAGCGCGAGGACAGGGTGGTCAGCCCCAGCATTTT. Translation gives CASSLARGQGGQPQHF.

V is TRBV18 and J is TRBJ2-5, with TRBD1 identical over 7 bases. The CDR3 is 12 residues long. From germline, CDR1 is KGHSH and CDR2 LQKENI. The trim removed 4 bases at V and 4 bases at J, leaving 0 bases unmatched. CDR3 loop: CASSRDRETQYF. The CDR3 nucleotides are TGTGCCAGCTCACGGGACAGAGAGACCCAGTACTTC.